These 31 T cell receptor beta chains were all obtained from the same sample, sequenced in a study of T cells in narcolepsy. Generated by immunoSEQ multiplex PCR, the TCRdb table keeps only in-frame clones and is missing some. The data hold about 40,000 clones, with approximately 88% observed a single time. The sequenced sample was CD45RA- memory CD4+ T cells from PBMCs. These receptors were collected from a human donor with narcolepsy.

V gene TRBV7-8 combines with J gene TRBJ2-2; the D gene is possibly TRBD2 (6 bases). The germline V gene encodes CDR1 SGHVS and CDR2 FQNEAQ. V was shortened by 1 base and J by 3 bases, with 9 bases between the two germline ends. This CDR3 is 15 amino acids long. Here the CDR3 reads CASSLVGGDTGELFF. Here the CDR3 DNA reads TGTGCCAGCAGCTTAGTTGGCGGGGACACCGGGGAGCTGTTTTTT.

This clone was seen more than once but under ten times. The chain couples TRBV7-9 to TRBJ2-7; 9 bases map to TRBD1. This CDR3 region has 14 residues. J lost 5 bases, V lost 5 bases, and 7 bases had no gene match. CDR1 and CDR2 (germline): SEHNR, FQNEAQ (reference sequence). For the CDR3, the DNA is TGTGCCAGCAGCCTAAGCAGACAGGGGGACGAGCAGTACTTC. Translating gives CASSLSRQGDEQYF.

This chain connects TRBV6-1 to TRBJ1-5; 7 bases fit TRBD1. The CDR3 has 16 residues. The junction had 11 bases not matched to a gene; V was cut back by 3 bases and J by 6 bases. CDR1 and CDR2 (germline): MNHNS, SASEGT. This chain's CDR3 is CASSEVRPRGSQPQHF. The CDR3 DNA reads TGTGCCAGCAGTGAGGTTCGACCCAGGGGGAGTCAGCCCCAGCATTTT.

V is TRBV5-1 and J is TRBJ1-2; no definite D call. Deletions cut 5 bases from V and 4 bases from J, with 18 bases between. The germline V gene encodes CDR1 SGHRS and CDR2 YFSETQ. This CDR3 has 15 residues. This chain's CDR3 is CASRMPSGDVYGYTF. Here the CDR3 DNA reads TGCGCCAGCAGGATGCCGTCAGGAGATGTCTATGGCTACACCTTC.

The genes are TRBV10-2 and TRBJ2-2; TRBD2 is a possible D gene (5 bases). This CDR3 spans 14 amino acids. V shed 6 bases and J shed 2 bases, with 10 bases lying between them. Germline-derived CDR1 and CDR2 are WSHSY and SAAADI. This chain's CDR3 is CASRVGSNTGELFF. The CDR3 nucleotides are TGCGCCAGCAGAGTAGGGAGCAACACCGGGGAGCTGTTTTTT.

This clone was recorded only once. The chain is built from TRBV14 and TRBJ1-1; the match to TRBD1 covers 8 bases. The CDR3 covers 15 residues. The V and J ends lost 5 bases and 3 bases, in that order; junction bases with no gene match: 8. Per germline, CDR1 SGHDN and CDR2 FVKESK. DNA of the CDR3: TGTGCCAGCAGCTCCACGACAGGGGCCGACACTGAAGCTTTCTTT. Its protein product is CASSSTTGADTEAFF.

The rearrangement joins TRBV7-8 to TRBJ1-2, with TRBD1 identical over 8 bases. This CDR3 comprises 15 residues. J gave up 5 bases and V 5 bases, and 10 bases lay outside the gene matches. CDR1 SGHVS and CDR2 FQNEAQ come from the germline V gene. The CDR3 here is CASSTRTGRGYGYTF. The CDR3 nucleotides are TGTGCCAGCAGCACAAGGACAGGGAGGGGATATGGCTACACCTTC.

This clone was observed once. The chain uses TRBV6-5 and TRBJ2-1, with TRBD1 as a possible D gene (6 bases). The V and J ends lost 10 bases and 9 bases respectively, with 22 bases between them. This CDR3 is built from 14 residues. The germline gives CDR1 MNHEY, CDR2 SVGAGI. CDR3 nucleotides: TGTGCCACCGCGTTGGGGACATCATTTTCTGAGCAGTTCTTC. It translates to CATALGTSFSEQFF.

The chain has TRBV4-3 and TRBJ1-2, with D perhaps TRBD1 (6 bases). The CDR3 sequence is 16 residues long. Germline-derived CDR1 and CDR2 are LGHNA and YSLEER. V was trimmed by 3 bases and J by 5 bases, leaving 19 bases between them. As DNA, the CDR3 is TGCGCCAGCAGCCAGAAAGTGACAGGAGTTAGGTATGGCTACACCTTC. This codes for CASSQKVTGVRYGYTF.

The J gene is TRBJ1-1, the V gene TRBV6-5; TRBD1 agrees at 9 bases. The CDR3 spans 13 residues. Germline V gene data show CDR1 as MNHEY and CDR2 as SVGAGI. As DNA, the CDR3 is TGTGCTACAGGGGGCGAGTCGAACACTGAAGCTTTCTTT. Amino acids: CATGGESNTEAFF.

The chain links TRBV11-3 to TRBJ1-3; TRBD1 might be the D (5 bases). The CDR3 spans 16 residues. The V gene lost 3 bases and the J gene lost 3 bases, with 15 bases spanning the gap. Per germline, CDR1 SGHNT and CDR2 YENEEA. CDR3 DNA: TGTGCCAGCAGCTTGAGGGGACCCGGGAATGGAAACACCATATATTTT. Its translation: CASSLRGPGNGNTIYF.

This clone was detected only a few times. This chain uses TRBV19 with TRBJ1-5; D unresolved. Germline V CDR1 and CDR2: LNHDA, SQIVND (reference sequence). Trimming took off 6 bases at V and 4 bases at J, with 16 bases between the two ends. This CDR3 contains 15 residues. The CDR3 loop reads CASRPVELTNQPQHF. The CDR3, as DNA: TGTGCCAGTAGACCGGTCGAGTTGACTAATCAGCCCCAGCATTTT.

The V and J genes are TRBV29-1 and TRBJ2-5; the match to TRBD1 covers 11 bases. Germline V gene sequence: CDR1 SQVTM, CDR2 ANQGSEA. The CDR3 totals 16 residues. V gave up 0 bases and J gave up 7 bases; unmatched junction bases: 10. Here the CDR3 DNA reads TGCAGCGTTGAAGAGGGCAGGACAGGGGGCGGGGGGACCCAGTACTTC. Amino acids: CSVEEGRTGGGGTQYF.

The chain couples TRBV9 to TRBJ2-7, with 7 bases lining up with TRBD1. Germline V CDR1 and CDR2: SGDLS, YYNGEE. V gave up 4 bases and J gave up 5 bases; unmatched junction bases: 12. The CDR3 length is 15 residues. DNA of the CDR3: TGTGCCAGCAGCTTAGGGGGCAGGGCGTTCGACGAGCAGTACTTC. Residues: CASSLGGRAFDEQYF.

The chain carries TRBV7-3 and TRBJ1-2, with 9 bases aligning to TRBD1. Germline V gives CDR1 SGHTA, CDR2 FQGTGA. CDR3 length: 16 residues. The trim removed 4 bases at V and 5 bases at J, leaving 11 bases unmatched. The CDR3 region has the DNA TGTGCCAGCAGCTCGAACCCGGGACAGGGTTGGTATGGCTACACCTTC. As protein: CASSSNPGQGWYGYTF.

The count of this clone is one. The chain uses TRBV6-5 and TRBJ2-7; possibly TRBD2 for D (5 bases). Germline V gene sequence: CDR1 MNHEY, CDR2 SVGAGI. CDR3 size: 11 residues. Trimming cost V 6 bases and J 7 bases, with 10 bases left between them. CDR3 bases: TGTGCCAGCAGACGGGGTATGGAGCAGTACTTC. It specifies CASRRGMEQYF.

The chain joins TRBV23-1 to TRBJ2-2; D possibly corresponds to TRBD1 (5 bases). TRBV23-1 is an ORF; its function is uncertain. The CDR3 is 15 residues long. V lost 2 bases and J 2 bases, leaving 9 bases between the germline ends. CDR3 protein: CASSQGGANTGELFF. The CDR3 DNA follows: TGCGCCAGCAGTCAAGGTGGGGCCAACACCGGGGAGCTGTTTTTT.

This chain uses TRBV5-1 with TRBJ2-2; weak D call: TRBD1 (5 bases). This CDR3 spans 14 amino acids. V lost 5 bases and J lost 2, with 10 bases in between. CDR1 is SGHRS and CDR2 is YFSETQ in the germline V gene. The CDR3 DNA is TGCGCCAGCAGTCGGCAGGGCAACACCGGGGAGCTGTTTTTT. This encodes CASSRQGNTGELFF. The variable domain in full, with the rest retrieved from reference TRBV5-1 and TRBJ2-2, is KAGVTQTPRYLIKTRGQQVTLSCSPISGHRSVSWYQQTPGQGLQFLFEYFSETQRNKGNFPGRFSGRQFSNSRSEMNVSTLELGDSALYLCASSRQGNTGELFFGEGSRLTVL.

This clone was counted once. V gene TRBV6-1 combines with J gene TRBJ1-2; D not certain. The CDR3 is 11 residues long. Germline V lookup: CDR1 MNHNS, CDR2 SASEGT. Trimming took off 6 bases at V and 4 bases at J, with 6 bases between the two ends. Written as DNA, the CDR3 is TGTGCCAGCAGAGACATCTATGGCTACACCTTC. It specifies CASRDIYGYTF.

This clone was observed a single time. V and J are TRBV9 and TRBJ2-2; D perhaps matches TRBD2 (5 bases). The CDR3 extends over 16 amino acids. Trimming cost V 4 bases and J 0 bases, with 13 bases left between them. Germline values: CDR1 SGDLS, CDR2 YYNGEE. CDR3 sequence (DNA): TGTGCCAGCAGCATAGCTTCGGAGGCGAACACCGGGGAGCTGTTTTTT. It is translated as CASSIASEANTGELFF.

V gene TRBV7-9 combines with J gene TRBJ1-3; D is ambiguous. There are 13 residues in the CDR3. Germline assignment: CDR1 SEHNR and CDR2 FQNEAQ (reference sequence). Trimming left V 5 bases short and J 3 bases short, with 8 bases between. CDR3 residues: CASSLARGNTIYF. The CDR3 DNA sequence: TGTGCCAGCAGCCTCGCCCGTGGAAACACCATATATTTT.

CDR3 sequence reads: CASTPGAGVYGYTF. CDR3 DNA sequence: TGTGCCAGCACCCCCGGAGCAGGGGTCTATGGCTACACCTTC. This sequence joins TRBV21-1 and TRBJ1-2; TRBD1, the D gene given by the table, was not confirmed from the DNA. TRBV21-1 is classified as a pseudogene. This CDR3 is built from 14 residues.

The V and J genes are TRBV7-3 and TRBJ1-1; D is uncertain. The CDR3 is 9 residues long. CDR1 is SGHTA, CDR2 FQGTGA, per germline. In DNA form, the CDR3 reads TGTGGGGAGGAGACTGAAGCTTTCTTT. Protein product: CGEETEAFF.

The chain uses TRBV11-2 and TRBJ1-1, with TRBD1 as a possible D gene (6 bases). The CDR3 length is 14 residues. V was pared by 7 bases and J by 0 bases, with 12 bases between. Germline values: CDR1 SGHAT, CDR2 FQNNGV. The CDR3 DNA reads TGTGCCAGCACACAGGCAGGGGTGAACACTGAAGCTTTCTTT. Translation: CASTQAGVNTEAFF.

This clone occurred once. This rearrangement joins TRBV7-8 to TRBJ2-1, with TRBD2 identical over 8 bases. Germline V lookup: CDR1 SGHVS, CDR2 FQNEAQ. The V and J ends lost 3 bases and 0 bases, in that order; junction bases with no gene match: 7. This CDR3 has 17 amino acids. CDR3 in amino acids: CASSFGPSGSSYNEQFF. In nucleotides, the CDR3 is TGTGCCAGCAGCTTCGGACCCAGCGGGAGCTCCTACAATGAGCAGTTCTTC. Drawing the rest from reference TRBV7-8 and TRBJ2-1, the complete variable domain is GAGVSQSPRYKVAKRGQDVALRCDPISGHVSLFWYQQALGQGPEFLTYFQNEAQLDKSGLPSDRFFAERPEGSVSTLKIQRTQQEDSAVYLCASSFGPSGSSYNEQFFGPGTRLTVL.

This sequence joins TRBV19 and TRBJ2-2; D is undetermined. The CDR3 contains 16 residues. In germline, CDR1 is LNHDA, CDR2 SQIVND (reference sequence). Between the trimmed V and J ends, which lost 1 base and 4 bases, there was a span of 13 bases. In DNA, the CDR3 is TGTGCCAGTAGTATAGGTTCCGCCTCCGGCACCGGGGAGCTGTTTTTT. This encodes CASSIGSASGTGELFF. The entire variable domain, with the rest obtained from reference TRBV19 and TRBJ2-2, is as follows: DGGITQSPKYLFRKEGQNVTLSCEQNLNHDAMYWYRQDPGQGLRLIYYSQIVNDFQKGDIAEGYSVSREKKESFPLTVTSAQKNPTAFYLCASSIGSASGTGELFFGEGSRLTVL.

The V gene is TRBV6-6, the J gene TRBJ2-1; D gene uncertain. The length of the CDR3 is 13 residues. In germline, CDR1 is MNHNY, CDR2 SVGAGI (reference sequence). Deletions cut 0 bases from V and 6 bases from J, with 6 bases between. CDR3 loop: CASSYSDFNEQFF. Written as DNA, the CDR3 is TGTGCCAGCAGTTACTCTGACTTCAATGAGCAGTTCTTC.

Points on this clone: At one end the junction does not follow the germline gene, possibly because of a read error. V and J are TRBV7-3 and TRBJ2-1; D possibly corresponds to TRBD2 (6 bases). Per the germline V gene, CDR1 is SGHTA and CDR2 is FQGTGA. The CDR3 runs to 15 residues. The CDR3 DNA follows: TGTGCCGGCAGCCCCGGTGTTGAGGCGGGGAATGAGCAGTTCTTC. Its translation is CAGSPGVEAGNEQFF.

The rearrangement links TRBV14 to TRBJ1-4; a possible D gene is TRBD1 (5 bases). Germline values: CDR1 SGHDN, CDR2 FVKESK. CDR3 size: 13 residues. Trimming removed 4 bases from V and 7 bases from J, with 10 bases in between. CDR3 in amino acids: CASSPRGGEKLFF. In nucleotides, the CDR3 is TGTGCCAGCAGCCCGCGCGGGGGTGAAAAACTGTTTTTT.

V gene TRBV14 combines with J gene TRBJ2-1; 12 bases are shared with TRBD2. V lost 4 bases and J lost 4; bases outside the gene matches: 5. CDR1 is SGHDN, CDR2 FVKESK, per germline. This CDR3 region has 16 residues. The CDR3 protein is CASSPGLAGWYNEQFF. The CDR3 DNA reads TGTGCCAGCAGCCCAGGACTAGCGGGGTGGTACAATGAGCAGTTCTTC.

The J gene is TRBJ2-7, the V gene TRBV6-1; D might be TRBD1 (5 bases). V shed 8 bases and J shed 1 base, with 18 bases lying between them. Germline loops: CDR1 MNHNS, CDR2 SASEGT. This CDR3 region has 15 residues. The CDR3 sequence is CASVSASGSSYEQYF. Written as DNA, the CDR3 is TGTGCCAGCGTTTCTGCATCAGGGTCGTCCTACGAGCAGTACTTC.